The TCR beta chain described here comes from a study of high-grade serous ovarian cancer treatment subgroups. Study as a whole: On average, around 15,000 reads and several thousand unique TCR beta rearrangements were obtained per sample. Findings and limits, study-wide: Tumors within one patient showed repertoire similarity of about 0.095 to 0.79. Spatial context was lost because tumors were sequenced in bulk. CDR1 and CDR2 were left unanalyzed; analyses focused on CDR3.

TCRdb's table, derived via immunoSEQ multiplex PCR, lists solely in-frame clones and lacks some. This sample has some 10,000 clones; 72% occur once, and the top ten carry roughly a tenth. V lost 6 bases and J lost 5, with 8 bases in between. This CDR3 is 11 amino acids long. Per the germline V gene, CDR1 is DFQATT and CDR2 is SNEGSKA (reference sequence). Tumor samples were obtained before definitive surgery or chemotherapy. About this clone itself: What it binds is not known.

This TCR came from a human donor with high-grade serous ovarian cancer. Material: tumor tissue. The V call is TRBV20-1, the J call TRBJ2-1, with D unclear. CDR3 DNA sequence: TGCAGTGCAACGCTAGACAATGAGCAGTTCTTC. This translates into CSATLDNEQFF.